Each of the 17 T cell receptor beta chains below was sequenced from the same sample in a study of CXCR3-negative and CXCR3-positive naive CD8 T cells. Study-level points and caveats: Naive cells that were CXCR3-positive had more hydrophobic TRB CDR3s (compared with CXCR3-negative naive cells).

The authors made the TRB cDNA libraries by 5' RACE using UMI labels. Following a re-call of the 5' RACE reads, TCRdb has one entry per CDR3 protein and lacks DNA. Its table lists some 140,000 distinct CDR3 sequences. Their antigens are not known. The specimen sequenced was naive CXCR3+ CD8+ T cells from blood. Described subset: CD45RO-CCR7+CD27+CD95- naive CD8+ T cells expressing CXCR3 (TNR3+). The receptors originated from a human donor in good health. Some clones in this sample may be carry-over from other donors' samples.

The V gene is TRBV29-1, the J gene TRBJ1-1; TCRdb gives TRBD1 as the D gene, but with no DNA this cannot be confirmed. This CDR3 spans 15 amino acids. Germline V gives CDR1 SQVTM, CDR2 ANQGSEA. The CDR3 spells CSVEGGLGVGTEAFF.

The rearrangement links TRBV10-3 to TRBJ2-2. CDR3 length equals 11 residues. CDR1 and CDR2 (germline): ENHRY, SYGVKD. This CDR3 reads CAIRGSGELFF.

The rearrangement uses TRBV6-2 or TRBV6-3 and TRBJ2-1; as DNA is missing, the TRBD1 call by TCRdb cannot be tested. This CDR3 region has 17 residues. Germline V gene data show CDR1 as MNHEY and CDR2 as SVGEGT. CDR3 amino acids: CASSSSIWGHSYNEQFF.

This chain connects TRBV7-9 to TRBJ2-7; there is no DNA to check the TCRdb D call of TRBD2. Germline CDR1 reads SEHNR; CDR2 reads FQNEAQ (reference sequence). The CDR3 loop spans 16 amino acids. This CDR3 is CASSPPSGRAFYEQYF. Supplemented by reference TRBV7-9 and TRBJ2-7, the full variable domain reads DTGVSQNPRHKITKRGQNVTFRCDPISEHNRLYWYRQTLGQGPEFLTYFQNEAQLEKSRLLSDRFSAERPKGSFSTLEIQRTEQGDSAMYLCASSPPSGRAFYEQYFGPGTRLTVT.

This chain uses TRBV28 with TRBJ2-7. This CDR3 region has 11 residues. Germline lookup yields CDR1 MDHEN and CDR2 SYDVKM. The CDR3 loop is CASSFSSEQYF.

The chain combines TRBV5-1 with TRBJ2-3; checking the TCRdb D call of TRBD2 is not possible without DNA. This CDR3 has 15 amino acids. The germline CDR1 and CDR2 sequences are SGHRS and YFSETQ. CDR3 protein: CASSLSPPHTDTQYF.

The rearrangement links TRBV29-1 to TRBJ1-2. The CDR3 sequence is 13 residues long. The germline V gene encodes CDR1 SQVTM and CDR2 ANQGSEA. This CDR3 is CSVEEGGSYGYTF.

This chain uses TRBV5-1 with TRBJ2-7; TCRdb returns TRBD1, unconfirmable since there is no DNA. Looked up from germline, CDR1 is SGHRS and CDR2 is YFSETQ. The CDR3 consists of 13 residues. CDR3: CASSPRGGGEQYF.

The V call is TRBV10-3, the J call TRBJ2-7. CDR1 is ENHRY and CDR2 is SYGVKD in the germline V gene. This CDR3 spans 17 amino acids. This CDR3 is CAISDSPPQAVSYEQYF.

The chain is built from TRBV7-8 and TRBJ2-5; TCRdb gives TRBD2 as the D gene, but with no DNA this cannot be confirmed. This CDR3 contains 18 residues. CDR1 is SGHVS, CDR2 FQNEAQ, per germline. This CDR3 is CASSLLGDRQGGVGTQYF.

The CDR3 loop reads CATPGTNYNEQFF. The chain is built from TRBV2 and TRBJ2-1; TCRdb's assignment of TRBD1 cannot be checked, as there is no DNA. This CDR3 contains 13 residues. The germline V gene has CDR1 SNHLY and CDR2 FYNNEI.

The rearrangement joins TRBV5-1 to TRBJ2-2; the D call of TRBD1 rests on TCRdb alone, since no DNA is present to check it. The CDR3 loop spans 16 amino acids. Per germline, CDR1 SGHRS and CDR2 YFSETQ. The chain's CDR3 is CASSPYIDSNTGELFF.

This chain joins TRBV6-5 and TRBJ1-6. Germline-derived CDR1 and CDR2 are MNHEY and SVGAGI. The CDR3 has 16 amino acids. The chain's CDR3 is CASSYVESSYNSPLHF.

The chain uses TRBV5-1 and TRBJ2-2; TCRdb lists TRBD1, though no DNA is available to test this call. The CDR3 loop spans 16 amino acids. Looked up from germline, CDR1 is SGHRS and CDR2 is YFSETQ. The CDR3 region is CASSGRDRGFVGELFF.

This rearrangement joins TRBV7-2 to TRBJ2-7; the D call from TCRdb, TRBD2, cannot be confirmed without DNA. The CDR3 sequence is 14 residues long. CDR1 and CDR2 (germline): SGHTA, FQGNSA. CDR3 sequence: CASSHRDYSYEQYF. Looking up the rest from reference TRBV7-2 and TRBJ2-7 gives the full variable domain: GAGVSQSPSNKVTEKGKDVELRCDPISGHTALYWYRQSLGQGLEFLIYFQGNSAPDKSGLPSDRFSAERTGGSVSTLTIQRTQQEDSAVYLCASSHRDYSYEQYFGPGTRLTVT.

The CDR3 sequence is CASMRTPGGHNEQFF. The chain carries TRBV2 and TRBJ2-1; TCRdb's assignment of TRBD2 cannot be checked, as there is no DNA. This CDR3 comprises 15 residues. Germline V gene lookup returns CDR1 SNHLY and CDR2 FYNNEI.

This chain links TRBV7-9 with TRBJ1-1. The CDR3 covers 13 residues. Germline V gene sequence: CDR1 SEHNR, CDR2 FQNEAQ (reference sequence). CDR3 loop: CASSYGTDLQAFF.